The clone carrying this TCR beta chain was counted ten times or more. This sample was taken from a study of T cells in Graves' hyperthyroidism and ophthalmopathy. Study-level information: It was at initial diagnosis, before any treatment, that peripheral blood was collected.

RNA transcripts served as the template for amplifying TCR beta CDR3 regions. With the HTBI primer set, the TCR CDR3 went through a first round of RT-PCR. TCRdb itself ran the multiplex PCR reads through MiXCR, one entry per CDR3 protein. The sample lists a few hundred thousand distinct CDR3 sequences, about 14% occurring once. The trim removed 1 base at V and 6 bases at J, leaving 9 bases unmatched. In germline, CDR1 is KGHSH, CDR2 LQKENI. This CDR3 region has 17 residues. Specimen: blood. This clonotype was sampled from a woman aged 25 to 45 with Graves' ophthalmopathy. The rearrangement uses TRBV18 and TRBJ2-1; TRBD1 agrees at 10 bases. CDR3 sequence reads: CASSPRGGQGPFNEQFF. Written as DNA, the CDR3 is TGTGCCAGCTCACCACGGGGGGGACAGGGGCCATTCAATGAGCAGTTCTTC.